This TCR beta chain was identified in a study of T cell responses to AZD1222 COVID-19 vaccine. General observations from the study: Unmutated variant regions are reportedly the target of nearly half of TCRs that are spike-specific.

Notes on this clone: Its antigen remains unknown.

Sequenced by immunoSEQ multiplex PCR; TCRdb stores in-frame clones only, minus some. Of more than 100,000 clones listed, around 90% were seen once; the top ten hold 7.6%. This receptor was obtained from an adult in good health. Sequencing used peripheral blood, obtained on day 0 of AZD1222 vaccination.

The CDR3 region is CASSFQGRASYEQYF. The CDR3 nucleotides are TGTGCCAGCAGCTTTCAGGGGAGGGCTTCCTACGAGCAGTACTTC. The rearrangement joins TRBV7-2 to TRBJ2-7; D is possibly TRBD2 (7 bases). Germline CDR1 is SGHTA and CDR2 is FQGNSA. This CDR3 is 15 amino acids long. V was shortened by 3 bases and J by 1 base, with 13 bases between the two germline ends. The complete variable domain, with remaining parts taken from reference TRBV7-2 and TRBJ2-7, reads GAGVSQSPSNKVTEKGKDVELRCDPISGHTALYWYRQSLGQGLEFLIYFQGNSAPDKSGLPSDRFSAERTGGSVSTLTIQRTQQEDSAVYLCASSFQGRASYEQYFGPGTRLTVT.